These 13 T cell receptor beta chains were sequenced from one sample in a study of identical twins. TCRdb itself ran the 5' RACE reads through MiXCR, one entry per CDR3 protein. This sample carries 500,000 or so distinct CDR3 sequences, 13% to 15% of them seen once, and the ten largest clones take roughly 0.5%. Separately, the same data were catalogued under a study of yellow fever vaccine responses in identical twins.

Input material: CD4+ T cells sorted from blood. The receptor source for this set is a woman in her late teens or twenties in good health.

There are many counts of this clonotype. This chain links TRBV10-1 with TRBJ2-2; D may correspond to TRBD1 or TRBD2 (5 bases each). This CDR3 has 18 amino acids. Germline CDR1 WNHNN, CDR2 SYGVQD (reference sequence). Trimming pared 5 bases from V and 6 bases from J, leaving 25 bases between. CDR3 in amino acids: CASSPSGILGASPGELFF. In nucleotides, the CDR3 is TGCGCCAGCAGTCCATCGGGAATCCTAGGGGCTAGCCCCGGGGAGCTGTTTTTT.

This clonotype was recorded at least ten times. The CDR3 DNA follows: TGTGCCAGCAGTTTCCCGGGACAGGGGGTGAAGACCCAGTACTTC. It encodes CASSFPGQGVKTQYF. This rearrangement joins TRBV28 to TRBJ2-5; 11 bases are a match to TRBD1. The CDR3 spans 15 residues. Looked up from germline, CDR1 is MDHEN and CDR2 is SYDVKM. Trimming at V came to 3 bases and at J to 6 bases, leaving 6 bases not matched to a gene.

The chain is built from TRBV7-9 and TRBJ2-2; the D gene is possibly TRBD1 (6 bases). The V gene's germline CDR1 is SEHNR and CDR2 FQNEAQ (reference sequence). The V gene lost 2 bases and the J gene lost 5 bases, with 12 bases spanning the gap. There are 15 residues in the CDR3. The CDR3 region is CASSLQGLGTGELFF. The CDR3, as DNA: TGTGCCAGCAGCTTACAGGGGCTGGGGACCGGGGAGCTGTTTTTT.

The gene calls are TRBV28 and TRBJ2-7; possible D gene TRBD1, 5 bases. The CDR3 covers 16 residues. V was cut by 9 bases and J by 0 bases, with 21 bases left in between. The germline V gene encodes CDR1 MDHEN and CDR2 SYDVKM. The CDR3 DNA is TGTGCCAGTCAAAAGTCCAGGGCAAAGAGCTCCTACGAGCAGTACTTC. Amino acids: CASQKSRAKSSYEQYF. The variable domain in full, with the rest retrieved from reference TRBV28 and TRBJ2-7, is DVKVTQSSRYLVKRTGEKVFLECVQDMDHENMFWYRQDPGLGLRLIYFSYDVKMKEKGDIPEGYSVSREKKERFSLILESASTNQTSMYLCASQKSRAKSSYEQYFGPGTRLTVT.

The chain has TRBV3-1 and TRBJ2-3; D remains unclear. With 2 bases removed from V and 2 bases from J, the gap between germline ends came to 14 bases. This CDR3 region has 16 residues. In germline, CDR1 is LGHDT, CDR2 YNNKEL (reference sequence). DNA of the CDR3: TGTGCCAGCAGCCAAAACCGGGCCCTGGACACAGATACGCAGTATTTT. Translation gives CASSQNRALDTDTQYF.

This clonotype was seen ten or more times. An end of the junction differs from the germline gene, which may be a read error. The CDR3 nucleotides read TGCGCCAGCAGCTTGAAAGGTAGCGAGACCCAGTACTTC. It translates to CASSLKGSETQYF. The chain carries TRBV7-2 and TRBJ2-5; D not certain. The germline V gene has CDR1 SGHTA and CDR2 FQGNSA. The CDR3 is made up of 13 amino acids.

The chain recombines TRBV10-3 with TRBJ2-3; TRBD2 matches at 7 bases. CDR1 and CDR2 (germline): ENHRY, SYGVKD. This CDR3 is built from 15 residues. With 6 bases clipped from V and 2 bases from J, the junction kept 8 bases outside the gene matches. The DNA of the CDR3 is TGTGCCATCAGCCGGAGCGGGACTGACACAGATACGCAGTATTTT. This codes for CAISRSGTDTDTQYF.

For the CDR3, the DNA is TGTGCCAGCAGTTTTCGCCTAGCGGGGGGGAACAATGAGCAGTTCTTC. Protein product: CASSFRLAGGNNEQFF. V and J are TRBV27 and TRBJ2-1; 12 bases align to TRBD2. Germline CDR1 and CDR2: MNHEY and SMNVEV (reference sequence). The CDR3 contains 16 residues. V trimming: 3 bases; J trimming: 5 bases; junction bases outside the gene matches: 5.

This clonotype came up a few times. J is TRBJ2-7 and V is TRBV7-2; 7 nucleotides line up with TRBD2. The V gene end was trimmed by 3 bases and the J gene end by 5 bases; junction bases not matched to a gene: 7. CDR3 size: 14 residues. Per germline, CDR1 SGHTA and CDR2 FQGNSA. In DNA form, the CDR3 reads TGTGCCAGCAGCTTCGGGACTATCCAAAACGAGCAGTACTTC. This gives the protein CASSFGTIQNEQYF.

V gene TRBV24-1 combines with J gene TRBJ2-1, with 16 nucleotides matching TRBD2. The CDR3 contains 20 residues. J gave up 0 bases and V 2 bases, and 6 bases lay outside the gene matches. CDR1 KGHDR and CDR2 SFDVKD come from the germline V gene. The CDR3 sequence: CATSDSAGTSGRGSYNEQFF. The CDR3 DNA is TGTGCCACCAGTGATTCCGCCGGGACTAGCGGGAGGGGCTCCTACAATGAGCAGTTCTTC.

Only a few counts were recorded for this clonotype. The CDR3 DNA follows: TGCAGTGCGTCAACCGGGACTAGCGGGAGATTCGAGCAGTACTTC. It encodes CSASTGTSGRFEQYF. The gene calls are TRBV20-1 and TRBJ2-7; 14 nucleotides match TRBD2. The V gene end was trimmed by 6 bases and the J gene end by 6 bases; junction bases not matched to a gene: 10. Per germline, CDR1 DFQATT and CDR2 SNEGSKA (reference sequence). This CDR3 region has 15 residues.

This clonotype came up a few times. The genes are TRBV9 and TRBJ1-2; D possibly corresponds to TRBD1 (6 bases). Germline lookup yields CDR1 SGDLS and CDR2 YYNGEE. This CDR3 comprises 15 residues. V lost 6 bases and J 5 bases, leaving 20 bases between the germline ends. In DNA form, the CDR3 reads TGTGCCAGCACCCCCTTAGGGGGTAGAGGGTATGGCTACACCTTC. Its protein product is CASTPLGGRGYGYTF.

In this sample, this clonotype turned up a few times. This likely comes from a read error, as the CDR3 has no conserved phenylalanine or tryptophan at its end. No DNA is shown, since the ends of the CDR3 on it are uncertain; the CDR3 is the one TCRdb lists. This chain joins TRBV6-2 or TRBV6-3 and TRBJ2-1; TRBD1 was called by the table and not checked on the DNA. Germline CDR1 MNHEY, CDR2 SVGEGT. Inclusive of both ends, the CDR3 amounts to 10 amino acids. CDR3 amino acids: CASSPLRGGD.